What follows are 10 T cell receptor beta chains derived from one specimen sequenced in a study of blood T cell repertoires in COVID-19. Assay: immunoSEQ multiplex PCR; the TCRdb copy retains only in-frame clones and omits some. The sample lists 100,000 to 150,000 clones, 79% occurring once. Sequences were obtained from peripheral blood. The receptors come from a middle-aged man with active or convalescent COVID-19.

V and J are TRBV24-1 and TRBJ2-2, with D perhaps matching TRBD1 (6 bases). Trimming took 0 bases from V and 5 from J, leaving 9 bases between them. In germline, CDR1 is KGHDR, CDR2 SFDVKD. The CDR3 extends over 15 amino acids. In DNA form, the CDR3 reads TGTGCCACCAGTGATTTGGGCAGGGGTACCGGGGAGCTGTTTTTT. This gives the protein CATSDLGRGTGELFF.

V gene TRBV7-2 combines with J gene TRBJ2-3, with 10 bases lining up with TRBD2. J was trimmed by 3 bases and V by 3 bases; bases with no gene match: 3. This CDR3 is built from 15 residues. CDR1 SGHTA and CDR2 FQGNSA come from the germline V gene. DNA of the CDR3: TGTGCCAGCAGCTTCAAGCGGGGGGGAACAGATACGCAGTATTTT. Its translation: CASSFKRGGTDTQYF.

V is TRBV6-5 and J is TRBJ1-2, with D perhaps TRBD1 (5 bases). The V gene's germline CDR1 is MNHEY and CDR2 SVGAGI. Trimming left V 7 bases short and J 9 bases short, with 12 bases between. This CDR3 is 11 amino acids long. Here the CDR3 reads CASISGGRYTF. In DNA, the CDR3 is TGTGCCAGCATTAGCGGGGGACGCTACACCTTC.

This clone was observed once. This chain links TRBV19 with TRBJ1-2; D is undetermined. The CDR3 consists of 12 residues. Germline loops: CDR1 LNHDA, CDR2 SQIVND (reference sequence). Trimming took 7 bases from V and 6 from J, leaving 12 bases between them. The CDR3: CASTTPENGYTF. In DNA, the CDR3 is TGTGCCAGTACCACACCCGAAAATGGCTACACCTTC. The whole variable domain, remainder taken from reference TRBV19 and TRBJ1-2, is DGGITQSPKYLFRKEGQNVTLSCEQNLNHDAMYWYRQDPGQGLRLIYYSQIVNDFQKGDIAEGYSVSREKKESFPLTVTSAQKNPTAFYLCASTTPENGYTFGSGTRLTVV.

The chain uses TRBV6-2 or TRBV6-3 and TRBJ2-7; D gene ambiguous. This CDR3 has 14 amino acids. Germline V gene lookup returns CDR1 MNHEY and CDR2 SVGEGT. Between the trimmed V and J ends, which lost 2 bases and 3 bases, there was a span of 11 bases. This CDR3 is CASSYPGSYYEQYF. CDR3 DNA: TGTGCCAGCAGTTACCCCGGGTCCTACTACGAGCAGTACTTC.

The genes are TRBV9 and TRBJ1-1; D not certain. V was trimmed by 3 bases and J by 4 bases, leaving 16 bases between them. The CDR3 consists of 15 residues. CDR1 is SGDLS and CDR2 is YYNGEE in the germline V gene. The CDR3: CASSEPALGSTEAFF. Here the CDR3 DNA reads TGTGCCAGCAGCGAACCGGCTCTGGGGAGCACTGAAGCTTTCTTT.

The DNA for the CDR3 is TGCGCCAGCAGCGGTGCGGGGGGGGTTTACGAGCAGTACTTC. Translation gives CASSGAGGVYEQYF. The V and J genes are TRBV4-1 and TRBJ2-7, with 9 nucleotides matching TRBD2. Trimming took 5 bases from V and 4 from J; bases not matched to a gene: 6. There are 14 residues in the CDR3. Germline-derived CDR1 and CDR2 are MGHRA and YSYEKL.

A single count supports this clone. The rearrangement joins TRBV28 to TRBJ2-3, with D tentatively TRBD1 (6 bases). With 5 bases removed from V and 4 bases from J, the gap between germline ends came to 22 bases. The CDR3 runs to 17 residues. The germline gives CDR1 MDHEN, CDR2 SYDVKM. The DNA of the CDR3 is TGTGCCAGCAGTCTACAACGTGGCCAGGGGATGCCAGATACGCAGTATTTT. Translating gives CASSLQRGQGMPDTQYF. The entire variable domain, with the rest obtained from reference TRBV28 and TRBJ2-3, is as follows: DVKVTQSSRYLVKRTGEKVFLECVQDMDHENMFWYRQDPGLGLRLIYFSYDVKMKEKGDIPEGYSVSREKKERFSLILESASTNQTSMYLCASSLQRGQGMPDTQYFGPGTRLTVL.

This chain links TRBV18 with TRBJ2-3, with D uncertain. The V end was cut by 1 base, the J end by 7 bases, with 12 bases between. The CDR3 runs 14 residues. Germline V gene data show CDR1 as KGHSH and CDR2 as LQKENI. The CDR3 sequence is CASSPQKTGYTQYF. In DNA, the CDR3 is TGTGCCAGCTCACCACAGAAAACCGGGTATACGCAGTATTTT.

The table lists this clone with a few counts. V and J are TRBV11-2 and TRBJ2-7, with 11 bases aligning to TRBD1. Germline V gene lookup returns CDR1 SGHAT and CDR2 FQNNGV. The CDR3 has 14 amino acids. The J segment lost 4 bases and the V segment lost 7 bases, leaving 6 bases of the junction unmatched. CDR3 DNA sequence: TGTGCCAGCACCCTGGGACAGGGGGTTTACGAGCAGTACTTC. It is translated as CASTLGQGVYEQYF.